Listed here are 19 T cell receptor beta chains from one sample, sequenced in a study of OX40 agonist ivuxolimab in advanced cancers. The protocol was immunoSEQ multiplex PCR, while the TCRdb copy is restricted to in-frame clones and leaves out a portion. The table shows over 100,000 clones, with 90% occurring only once. Material: CD4+ or CD8+ T cells sorted from blood, obtained in a trial of the OX40 agonist ivuxolimab. The receptors come from an adult with an advanced solid tumor such as melanoma, head and neck, liver or kidney cancer.

There are a few counts of this clone. The chain uses TRBV6-4 and TRBJ1-2; no clear D gene. The V end lost 4 bases, the J end lost 7 bases, and 16 bases lay between the germline ends. The CDR3 has 14 residues. Germline values: CDR1 MRHNA, CDR2 SNTAGT. Here the CDR3 reads CASSGVVQSGGYTF. CDR3 DNA sequence: TGTGCCAGCAGTGGGGTAGTACAGTCTGGTGGCTACACCTTC.

The V gene is TRBV30, the J gene TRBJ2-2; TRBD2 matches 10 bases. The V gene end was trimmed by 0 bases and the J gene end by 9 bases; junction bases not matched to a gene: 19. The germline gives CDR1 GTSNPN, CDR2 SVGIG (reference sequence). The CDR3 totals 19 residues. For the CDR3, the DNA is TGTGCCTGGAGTGTACTTGGGGGAGCGGGAGGGGCGGGTGGTCGGGAGCTGTTTTTT. Its translation is CAWSVLGGAGGAGGRELFF.

The chain is built from TRBV14 and TRBJ2-5; no firm D call. Germline V CDR1 and CDR2: SGHDN, FVKESK. The CDR3 consists of 13 residues. Deletions cut 1 base from V and 6 bases from J, with 9 bases between. CDR3 DNA: TGTGCCAGCAGCCAAGTGGGAAGGCAGACCCAGTACTTC. Its protein is CASSQVGRQTQYF.

This chain connects TRBV7-8 to TRBJ2-2; D possibly corresponds to TRBD1 (5 bases). Per germline, CDR1 SGHVS and CDR2 FQNEAQ. The CDR3 runs 18 residues. The ends were cut back, 1 base at V and 3 bases at J, with 18 bases in the middle. The CDR3 region is CASSLVEAGYFDTGELFF. The CDR3 DNA follows: TGTGCCAGCAGCTTAGTTGAGGCAGGGTATTTCGACACCGGGGAGCTGTTTTTT.

The chain is built from TRBV30 and TRBJ2-5; TRBD1 matches 9 bases. The J call may be wrong; the DNA end is better matched by TRBJ2-7. The CDR3 is made up of 14 amino acids. Germline V gene lookup returns CDR1 GTSNPN and CDR2 SVGIG (reference sequence). This chain's CDR3 is CAWTKGQGVYEQYF. The CDR3 DNA reads TGTGCCTGGACTAAGGGACAGGGAGTCTACGAGCAGTACTTC.

The chain employs TRBV18 and TRBJ1-4; D ambiguous. This CDR3 is 12 amino acids long. The germline V and J ends were trimmed by 2 bases and 8 bases, with 6 bases remaining between them. The germline V gene encodes CDR1 KGHSH and CDR2 LQKENI. CDR3 loop: CASSPMGEKLFF. For the CDR3, the DNA is TGTGCCAGCTCACCAATGGGAGAAAAACTGTTTTTT.

This chain links TRBV18 with TRBJ1-1; 9 bases agree with TRBD1. CDR1 is KGHSH and CDR2 is LQKENI in the germline V gene. The V segment lost 4 bases and the J segment 0 bases; nucleotides outside the gene matches: 6. CDR3 length: 16 residues. Here the CDR3 reads CASSLGQGYMNTEAFF. In DNA form, the CDR3 reads TGTGCCAGCTCACTGGGACAGGGCTATATGAACACTGAAGCTTTCTTT.

This chain links TRBV7-3 with TRBJ2-2; no reliable D call. V was clipped by 3 bases and J by 3 bases, with 14 bases between them. Germline V gives CDR1 SGHTA, CDR2 FQGTGA. This CDR3 is built from 16 residues. The CDR3 reads CASSLRYSTHTGELFF. In DNA form, the CDR3 reads TGTGCCAGCAGCTTGCGGTACAGTACCCACACCGGGGAGCTGTTTTTT.

V usage is TRBV6-5 and J usage is TRBJ1-3, with TRBD1 as a possible D gene (5 bases). Deletions cut 8 bases from V and 0 bases from J, with 14 bases between. This CDR3 has 15 residues. Per germline, CDR1 MNHEY and CDR2 SVGAGI. The CDR3 nucleotides read TGTGCCAGCTCCGGGGGGGACTTCTCTGGAAACACCATATATTTT. Translation gives CASSGGDFSGNTIYF.

This rearrangement joins TRBV19 to TRBJ1-1; a weak D match, TRBD1 (5 bases). Germline CDR1 is LNHDA and CDR2 is SQIVND (reference sequence). V was trimmed by 5 bases and J by 7 bases, leaving 11 bases between them. The CDR3 runs 12 residues. The CDR3 loop reads CASSQGGSEAFF. In nucleotides, the CDR3 is TGTGCCAGTAGTCAGGGAGGGAGTGAAGCTTTCTTT.

This chain connects TRBV27 to TRBJ1-1, with D unresolved. Trimming took off 0 bases at V and 6 bases at J, with 8 bases between the two ends. Looked up from germline, CDR1 is MNHEY and CDR2 is SMNVEV (reference sequence). The CDR3 sequence is 13 residues long. The CDR3 region is CASSLSRGPEAFF. The CDR3 bases are TGTGCCAGCAGTTTATCGCGAGGGCCTGAAGCTTTCTTT.

V is TRBV2 and J is TRBJ1-5; D is uncertain. Germline values: CDR1 SNHLY, CDR2 FYNNEI. The germline V and J ends were trimmed by 5 bases and 4 bases, with 12 bases remaining between them. The CDR3 covers 14 residues. The DNA of the CDR3 is TGTGCCAGCAGTTTTACGCCAGGAAATCAGCCCCAGCATTTT. Protein product: CASSFTPGNQPQHF.

The V gene is TRBV9, the J gene TRBJ2-2, with D perhaps TRBD2 (6 bases). From germline, CDR1 is SGDLS and CDR2 YYNGEE. Deletions cut 3 bases from V and 1 base from J, with 10 bases between. The CDR3 contains 15 residues. Written as DNA, the CDR3 is TGTGCCAGCAGCGCATCGGGACTGAACACCGGGGAGCTGTTTTTT. It is translated as CASSASGLNTGELFF.

This chain joins TRBV19 and TRBJ2-5; D is uncertain. This CDR3 is 14 amino acids long. V lost 4 bases and J lost 5, with 14 bases in between. Germline V gene sequence: CDR1 LNHDA, CDR2 SQIVND (reference sequence). DNA for the CDR3: TGTGCCAGTAGTAAACGGTCCGAAACGGAGACCCAGTACTTC. This encodes CASSKRSETETQYF.

This chain uses TRBV9 with TRBJ1-1; D is unclear. Germline V gives CDR1 SGDLS, CDR2 YYNGEE. Trimming removed 3 bases from V and 6 bases from J, with 15 bases in between. The CDR3 has 14 residues. The CDR3 DNA is TGTGCCAGCAGCGATCAAATGGACCCTGCTGAAGCTTTCTTT. It translates to CASSDQMDPAEAFF.

This clone was observed a single time. This sequence joins TRBV19 and TRBJ2-7; 9 bases are shared with TRBD1. J lost 4 bases, V lost 5 bases, and 9 bases had no gene match. There are 15 residues in the CDR3. Germline CDR1 is LNHDA and CDR2 is SQIVND (reference sequence). Written as DNA, the CDR3 is TGTGCCAGTAGTCCCTCGGGGACAGGGTCGTACGAGCAGTACTTC. Protein: CASSPSGTGSYEQYF.

This clone was detected only a few times. The rearrangement joins TRBV11-1 to TRBJ1-1; D remains ambiguous. The V and J ends lost 5 bases and 6 bases respectively, with 16 bases between them. CDR1 is SGHAT, CDR2 FQDESV, per germline (reference sequence). The CDR3 runs 14 residues. The CDR3 bases are TGTGCCAGCAGCCCCCGGGCTGCGGGCGCTGAAGCTTTCTTT. Protein product: CASSPRAAGAEAFF.

This chain uses TRBV19 with TRBJ1-1; 8 nucleotides match TRBD1. The germline V gene has CDR1 LNHDA and CDR2 SQIVND (reference sequence). This CDR3 spans 15 amino acids. With V trimmed by 4 bases and J by 3 bases, 7 bases remained unmatched. The CDR3 loop is CASSTAGTGYTEAFF. CDR3 nucleotides: TGTGCCAGTAGTACCGCCGGGACAGGATACACTGAAGCTTTCTTT.

This chain joins TRBV7-3 and TRBJ2-1; 7 bases are shared with TRBD1. This CDR3 spans 15 amino acids. The trim removed 5 bases at V and 8 bases at J, leaving 12 bases unmatched. The germline V gene encodes CDR1 SGHTA and CDR2 FQGTGA. The CDR3 loop is CASSPGTVPWDEQFF. CDR3 DNA: TGTGCCAGCAGCCCCGGGACAGTTCCTTGGGATGAGCAGTTCTTC.